A selection of T cell receptor beta chains follows, all from one sample in a study of CD8 T cells in ankylosing spondylitis. TCRdb independently ran MiXCR on the 5' RACE reads; one entry per CDR3 protein. In the table there are hundreds of thousands of distinct CDR3 sequences, around 7.8% of which are singletons. The sequencing input was blood, either unsorted or a sorted T cell fraction (not recorded which). The origin of the receptors is a male donor with ankylosing spondylitis or in good health (not recorded which). Both conserved end residues are part of each CDR3. Each record gives: clone size, CDR3 length, V gene, D gene, J gene, CDR3 DNA, CDR3 protein. The D gene is left open where the match is weak. Where a row states a size, it is once, few, many or the class of an expanded clone; other rows omit it.

abundance: many; len: 14; v_gene: TRBV19; d_gene: NA; j_gene: TRBJ1-1; CDR3nt: TGTGCCAGTAGTACTGGACAGACGGGGACTGAAGCTTTCTTT; CDR3aa: CASSTGQTGTEAFF
abundance: many; len: 13; v_gene: TRBV20-1; d_gene: NA; j_gene: TRBJ2-3; CDR3nt: TGCAGCTCTCTGGGGGGGGCAAGAGATACGCAGTATTTT; CDR3aa: CSSLGGARDTQYF
abundance: many; len: 15; v_gene: TRBV20-1; d_gene: NA; j_gene: TRBJ1-4; CDR3nt: TGCAGTGCTAGAGCCGGGAGCTCAACTAATGAAAAACTGTTTTTT; CDR3aa: CSARAGSSTNEKLFF
abundance: many; len: 15; v_gene: TRBV23-1; d_gene: NA; j_gene: TRBJ2-7; CDR3nt: TGCGCCAGCAGTCATAGGGGACCAGGGGTTGGGGAGCAGTACTTC; CDR3aa: CASSHRGPGVGEQYF
abundance: many; len: 14; v_gene: TRBV6-5; d_gene: NA; j_gene: TRBJ2-5; CDR3nt: TGTGCCAGCAGTTACTCCACCGTGAGGGAGACCCAGTACTTC; CDR3aa: CASSYSTVRETQYF
abundance: few; len: 16; v_gene: TRBV5-1; d_gene: NA; j_gene: TRBJ2-7; CDR3nt: TGCGCCAGCAGCTTGCAGGGGGGGGAAGCCTCCTACGAGCAGTACTTC; CDR3aa: CASSLQGGEASYEQYF
abundance: many; len: 15; v_gene: TRBV3-1; d_gene: NA; j_gene: TRBJ1-2; CDR3nt: TGTGCCAGCAGCCAAGTCTCGGGGGCCAACTATGGCTACACCTTC; CDR3aa: CASSQVSGANYGYTF
abundance: many; len: 14; v_gene: TRBV12-3/TRBV12-4; d_gene: NA; j_gene: TRBJ2-6; CDR3nt: TGTGCCAGCAGTCCCCAAGTGGGGGCCAACGTCCTGACTTTC; CDR3aa: CASSPQVGANVLTF
abundance: NA; len: 14; v_gene: TRBV13; d_gene: NA; j_gene: TRBJ2-1; CDR3nt: TGTGCCAGCTCGCCCCTAGCGCCCTACAATGAGCAGTTCTTC; CDR3aa: CASSPLAPYNEQFF
abundance: few; len: 12; v_gene: TRBV3-1; d_gene: NA; j_gene: TRBJ2-1; CDR3nt: TGTGCCAGCAGCCAGATCCACCCTACGCAGTTCTTC; CDR3aa: CASSQIHPTQFF
abundance: many; len: 14; v_gene: TRBV5-1; d_gene: NA; j_gene: TRBJ2-7; CDR3nt: TGCGCCAGCAGCTTGGATCTGCGTAAGCACGAGCAGTACTTC; CDR3aa: CASSLDLRKHEQYF
abundance: many; len: 15; v_gene: TRBV20-1; d_gene: TRBD2; j_gene: TRBJ2-2; CDR3nt: TGCAGTGCTAATCGACGGGAGGGTAACACCGGGGAGCTGTTTTTT; CDR3aa: CSANRREGNTGELFF
abundance: many; len: 19; v_gene: TRBV12-3/TRBV12-4; d_gene: TRBD2; j_gene: TRBJ2-5; CDR3nt: TGTGCCAGCAGCGTCACTAGCGGGGGGGCTGGGGGCCTTCAAGAGACCCAGTACTTC; CDR3aa: CASSVTSGGAGGLQETQYF
abundance: few; len: 16; v_gene: TRBV18; d_gene: NA; j_gene: TRBJ2-3; CDR3nt: TGTGCCAGCTCACCCTTCTTGGGGACCGAGGCAGATACGCAGTATTTT; CDR3aa: CASSPFLGTEADTQYF
abundance: many; len: 14; v_gene: TRBV29-1; d_gene: NA; j_gene: TRBJ2-2; CDR3nt: TGCAGCGCCGGGGGAGCGGACTACACCGGGGAGCTGTTTTTT; CDR3aa: CSAGGADYTGELFF
abundance: many; len: 15; v_gene: TRBV12-3/TRBV12-4; d_gene: NA; j_gene: TRBJ1-2; CDR3nt: TGTGCCAGCAGTTTAGCGCAGGGGAGAGGCTATGGCTACACCTTC; CDR3aa: CASSLAQGRGYGYTF
abundance: many; len: 14; v_gene: TRBV6-2/TRBV6-3; d_gene: NA; j_gene: TRBJ2-1; CDR3nt: TGTGCCAGCAGGATGTTAGCGGCTTACAATGAGCAGTTCTTC; CDR3aa: CASRMLAAYNEQFF
abundance: many; len: 14; v_gene: TRBV24-1; d_gene: TRBD2; j_gene: TRBJ2-1; CDR3nt: TGTGCCACCAGTTTGACTAGCGGGAGTAATGAGCAGTTCTTC; CDR3aa: CATSLTSGSNEQFF
abundance: many; len: 17; v_gene: TRBV5-1; d_gene: NA; j_gene: TRBJ2-3; CDR3nt: TGCGCCAGCCCACCCTTATTTAAAGTCCCTTACACAGATACGCAGTATTTT; CDR3aa: CASPPLFKVPYTDTQYF
abundance: many; len: 14; v_gene: TRBV6-5; d_gene: NA; j_gene: TRBJ2-5; CDR3nt: TGTGCCAGCAGTTCCCTTGGTGGGGAAGAGACCCAGTACTTC; CDR3aa: CASSSLGGEETQYF
abundance: many; len: 13; v_gene: TRBV7-8; d_gene: TRBD1; j_gene: TRBJ2-1; CDR3nt: TGTGCCAGCAGCTCGGACAGGTACAATGAGCAGTTCTTC; CDR3aa: CASSSDRYNEQFF
abundance: NA; len: 13; v_gene: TRBV30; d_gene: NA; j_gene: TRBJ2-5; CDR3nt: TGTGCCTGGGCACTGAGGAACCAAGAGACCCAGTACTTC; CDR3aa: CAWALRNQETQYF
abundance: many; len: 15; v_gene: TRBV12-3/TRBV12-4; d_gene: NA; j_gene: TRBJ2-2; CDR3nt: TGTGCCAGCAGTCCCAACAGGGTCAACACCGGGGAGCTGTTTTTT; CDR3aa: CASSPNRVNTGELFF
abundance: many; len: 15; v_gene: TRBV3-1; d_gene: NA; j_gene: TRBJ1-2; CDR3nt: TGTGCCAGCAGCCAAGATTCACAGCGTCTGGGTGGCTACACCTTC; CDR3aa: CASSQDSQRLGGYTF
abundance: few; len: 17; v_gene: TRBV5-5; d_gene: NA; j_gene: TRBJ2-5; CDR3nt: TGTGCCAGCAGCGCCCGACTAGGAGCGGGGCGGACAGAAACCCAGTACTTC; CDR3aa: CASSARLGAGRTETQYF
abundance: many; len: 13; v_gene: TRBV7-3; d_gene: NA; j_gene: TRBJ1-1; CDR3nt: TGTGCCAGCAGCCGCGGGTCCAGGGAGCGAGCTTTCTTT; CDR3aa: CASSRGSRERAFF
abundance: NA; len: 14; v_gene: TRBV10-3; d_gene: NA; j_gene: TRBJ2-1; CDR3nt: TGTGCCATCACCGACAGTGCTGCATACAATGAGCAGTTCTTC; CDR3aa: CAITDSAAYNEQFF
abundance: few; len: 14; v_gene: TRBV5-1; d_gene: TRBD1; j_gene: TRBJ1-2; CDR3nt: TGCGCCAGCAGCTTCTGGACAGGGGGAGATGGCTACACCTTC; CDR3aa: CASSFWTGGDGYTF
abundance: many; len: 16; v_gene: TRBV4-2; d_gene: NA; j_gene: TRBJ2-1; CDR3nt: TGTGCCAGCAGCCAAGATCAGGGTGGTTCCTACAATGAGCAGTTCTTC; CDR3aa: CASSQDQGGSYNEQFF
abundance: many; len: 14; v_gene: TRBV7-2; d_gene: TRBD1; j_gene: TRBJ1-1; CDR3nt: TGTGCCAGCAGCTTAGGTACAGGGGCGGGTGAAGCTTTCTTT; CDR3aa: CASSLGTGAGEAFF
abundance: many; len: 14; v_gene: TRBV7-9; d_gene: NA; j_gene: TRBJ2-2; CDR3nt: TGTGCCAGCAGGCAGCTAGCGAACACCGGGGAGCTGTTTTTT; CDR3aa: CASRQLANTGELFF